These 18 T cell receptor beta chains were all obtained from the same sample, sequenced in a study of blood T cell repertoires in COVID-19. TCRdb keeps only in-frame clones here, not all; method: immunoSEQ multiplex PCR. Among about 320,000 clones listed, 90% to 95% were seen once. The sample comprised PBMCs or T cells enriched from blood (not recorded which). The receptor source for this set is a woman aged 25 to 39 who had been exposed to COVID-19.

This chain uses TRBV5-4 with TRBJ1-2, with D possibly matching TRBD1 (5 bases). The CDR3 extends over 15 amino acids. CDR1 SGHNT and CDR2 YYREEE come from the germline V gene (reference sequence). Trimming left V 4 bases short and J 8 bases short, with 21 bases between. Written as DNA, the CDR3 is TGTGCCAGCAGCCCGGATTTAGGGGAATTCGGCGGCTACACCTTC. It specifies CASSPDLGEFGGYTF.

This clone was seen only once. This rearrangement joins TRBV3-1 (or the pseudogene TRBV3-2) to TRBJ1-2; TRBD1 might be the D (6 bases). V was trimmed by 1 base and J by 4 bases, leaving 7 bases between them. CDR1 and CDR2 (germline): LGHDT, YNNKEL (reference sequence). The CDR3 is made up of 13 amino acids. CDR3 sequence reads: CASSQGTVYGYTF. CDR3 sequence (DNA): TGTGCCAGCAGCCAAGGGACAGTCTATGGCTACACCTTC.

The CDR3 reads CASRGIQPQETQYF. Written as DNA, the CDR3 is TGTGCCAGCAGGGGTATACAGCCCCAAGAGACCCAGTACTTC. The chain uses TRBV6-5 and TRBJ2-5, with D unclear. The CDR3 totals 14 residues. Germline V gives CDR1 MNHEY, CDR2 SVGAGI. V was cut by 6 bases and J by 1 base, with 12 bases left in between.

The chain links TRBV27 to TRBJ1-6, with 8 positions matching TRBD1. V shed 7 bases, J shed 2 bases, and the junction held 4 bases outside the gene matches. Germline CDR1 reads MNHEY; CDR2 reads SMNVEV (reference sequence). This CDR3 has 15 residues. The CDR3 DNA reads TGTGCCAGCACCTCGGGACAGGCCTATAATTCACCCCTCCACTTT. Encoded protein: CASTSGQAYNSPLHF.

This chain connects TRBV3-1 (or the pseudogene TRBV3-2) to TRBJ1-3, with D possibly matching TRBD1 (6 bases). The CDR3 loop spans 16 amino acids. The germline V gene has CDR1 LGHDT and CDR2 YNNKEL (reference sequence). Trimming took 4 bases from V and 2 from J, leaving 15 bases between them. The CDR3 loop reads CASSLRDITTGNTIYF. The DNA for the CDR3 is TGTGCCAGCAGCCTAAGGGACATAACTACTGGAAACACCATATATTTT.

The V and J genes are TRBV6-2 or TRBV6-3 and TRBJ1-2; no clear D. The V and J ends lost 0 bases and 2 bases respectively, with 13 bases between them. There are 16 residues in the CDR3. Germline V gene data show CDR1 as MNHEY and CDR2 as SVGEGT. The CDR3 loop is CASSYSGREANYGYTF. The CDR3 coding sequence is TGTGCCAGCAGTTACTCTGGAAGGGAGGCGAACTATGGCTACACCTTC.

V is TRBV5-6 and J is TRBJ1-2, with D possibly TRBD1 on 6 matching bases. Germline V lookup: CDR1 SGHDT, CDR2 YYEEEE. This CDR3 is 13 amino acids long. Trimming stripped 4 bases from V and 8 bases from J, with 15 bases between. In nucleotides, the CDR3 is TGTGCCAGCAGCCCCCAGGGGTGGGTCGGCTACACCTTC. It yields the protein CASSPQGWVGYTF.

This clone appeared once. V gene TRBV19 combines with J gene TRBJ1-1; the D is unclear. This CDR3 comprises 15 residues. Trimming removed 7 bases from V and 5 bases from J, with 20 bases in between. The V gene's germline CDR1 is LNHDA and CDR2 SQIVND (reference sequence). The CDR3 reads CASTRGGPLGTEAFF. Here the CDR3 DNA reads TGTGCCAGTACCAGAGGCGGGCCCCTGGGGACTGAAGCTTTCTTT.

CDR3 sequence (DNA): TGTGCCAGCAGCCAAGTGGGGGCAGGGAATCGTTTTGATTCGGATGGCTACACCTTC. Translating it yields CASSQVGAGNRFDSDGYTF. The chain has TRBV3-1 (or the pseudogene TRBV3-2) and TRBJ1-2; tentative D call: TRBD1 (6 bases). CDR1 and CDR2 from the germline V gene are LGHDT and YNNKEL (reference sequence). Trimming removed 1 base from V and 6 bases from J, with 27 bases in between. The CDR3 totals 19 residues.

A remark on this clone: Within the sample, other DNA sequences also encode this same CDR3. The gene calls are TRBV30 and TRBJ1-5; D gene unclear. V lost 0 bases to trimming and J lost 4 bases, with 7 bases between them. The length of the CDR3 is 13 residues. In germline, CDR1 is GTSNPN, CDR2 SVGIG (reference sequence). The CDR3 protein is CAWSVRENQPQHF. DNA of the CDR3: TGTGCCTGGAGTGTACGAGAAAATCAGCCCCAGCATTTT.

The chain employs TRBV7-9 and TRBJ2-2; D is uncertain. Germline V CDR1 and CDR2: SEHNR, FQNEAQ (reference sequence). Between the trimmed V and J ends, which lost 1 base and 7 bases, there was a span of 7 bases. CDR3 length: 13 amino acids. CDR3 sequence (DNA): TGTGCCAGCAGCTTAGAGAGTGGCGGGGAGCTGTTTTTT. Protein sequence: CASSLESGGELFF.

The rearrangement links TRBV5-1 to TRBJ1-2; 8 bases align to TRBD1. CDR1 and CDR2 (germline): SGHRS, YFSETQ. With 4 bases clipped from V and 0 bases from J, the junction kept 2 bases outside the gene matches. The CDR3 totals 14 residues. This chain's CDR3 is CASSPDRANYGYTF. CDR3 nucleotides: TGCGCCAGCAGCCCGGACAGGGCTAACTATGGCTACACCTTC.

The rearrangement joins TRBV5-4 to TRBJ2-5, with D tentatively TRBD2 (6 bases). The CDR3 contains 16 residues. V was pared by 1 base and J by 2 bases, with 15 bases between. Germline CDR1 is SGHNT and CDR2 is YYREEE (reference sequence). CDR3 residues: CASSLWGVGSQETQYF. The CDR3 nucleotides are TGTGCCAGCAGCTTGTGGGGGGTAGGGTCACAAGAGACCCAGTACTTC.

This chain joins TRBV9 and TRBJ1-6; the D is unclear. CDR1 is SGDLS, CDR2 YYNGEE, per germline. The CDR3 loop spans 13 amino acids. Between the trimmed V and J ends, which lost 0 bases and 10 bases, there was a span of 8 bases. The CDR3 loop reads CASSVGQLSPLHF. In DNA form, the CDR3 reads TGTGCCAGCAGCGTAGGGCAGTTATCACCCCTCCACTTT.

J is TRBJ1-2 and V is TRBV3-1 (or the pseudogene TRBV3-2); possible D gene TRBD1, 6 bases. The ends were cut back, 3 bases at V and 4 bases at J, with 18 bases in the middle. The CDR3 runs to 16 residues. Germline CDR1 is LGHDT and CDR2 is YNNKEL (reference sequence). This CDR3 is CASSHQGGGQSYGYTF. The CDR3 coding sequence is TGTGCCAGCAGCCATCAAGGCGGGGGGCAAAGCTATGGCTACACCTTC.

The rearrangement uses TRBV10-3 and TRBJ1-2; D is unclear. V was trimmed by 2 bases and J by 4 bases, leaving 17 bases between them. Germline CDR1 and CDR2: ENHRY and SYGVKD. This CDR3 contains 16 residues. The CDR3 sequence is CAISERFPQATYGYTF. The CDR3, as DNA: TGTGCCATCAGTGAGAGATTCCCCCAGGCTACCTATGGCTACACCTTC.

The CDR3 DNA follows: TGCGCCAGCAGCCAAGATGGGAGGGGGGTGTATGGCTACACCTTC. Protein: CASSQDGRGVYGYTF. The rearrangement links TRBV4-1 to TRBJ1-2; perhaps TRBD1 as D (6 bases). The CDR3 has 15 amino acids. Germline CDR1 and CDR2: MGHRA and YSYEKL. Trimming removed 0 bases at V and 5 bases at J, with 13 bases between.

The table lists this clone with a few counts. V gene TRBV2 combines with J gene TRBJ1-2, with a possible D match to TRBD1 (5 bases). CDR3 length: 14 residues. V was shortened by 2 bases and J by 6 bases, with 13 bases between the two germline ends. CDR1 and CDR2 (germline): SNHLY, FYNNEI. The CDR3 is CASSEPGLPNGYTF. The DNA of the CDR3 is TGTGCCAGCAGTGAACCGGGACTCCCGAATGGCTACACCTTC.